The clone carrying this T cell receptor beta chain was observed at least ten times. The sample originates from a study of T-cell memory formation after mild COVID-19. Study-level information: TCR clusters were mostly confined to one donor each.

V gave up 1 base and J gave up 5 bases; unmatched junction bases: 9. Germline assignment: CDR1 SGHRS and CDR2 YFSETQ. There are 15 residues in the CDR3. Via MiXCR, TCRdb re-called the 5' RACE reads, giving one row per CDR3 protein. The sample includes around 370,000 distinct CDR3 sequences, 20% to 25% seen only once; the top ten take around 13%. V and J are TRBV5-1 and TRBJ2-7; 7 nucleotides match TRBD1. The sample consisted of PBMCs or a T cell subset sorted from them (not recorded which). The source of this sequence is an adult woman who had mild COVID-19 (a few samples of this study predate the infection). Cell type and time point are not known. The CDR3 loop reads CASSLRVQGTDEQYF. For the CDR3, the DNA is TGCGCCAGCAGCTTGCGCGTACAGGGGACCGACGAGCAGTACTTC. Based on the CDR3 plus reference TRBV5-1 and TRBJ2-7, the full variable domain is KAGVTQTPRYLIKTRGQQVTLSCSPISGHRSVSWYQQTPGQGLQFLFEYFSETQRNKGNFPGRFSGRQFSNSRSEMNVSTLELGDSALYLCASSLRVQGTDEQYFGPGTRLTVT.